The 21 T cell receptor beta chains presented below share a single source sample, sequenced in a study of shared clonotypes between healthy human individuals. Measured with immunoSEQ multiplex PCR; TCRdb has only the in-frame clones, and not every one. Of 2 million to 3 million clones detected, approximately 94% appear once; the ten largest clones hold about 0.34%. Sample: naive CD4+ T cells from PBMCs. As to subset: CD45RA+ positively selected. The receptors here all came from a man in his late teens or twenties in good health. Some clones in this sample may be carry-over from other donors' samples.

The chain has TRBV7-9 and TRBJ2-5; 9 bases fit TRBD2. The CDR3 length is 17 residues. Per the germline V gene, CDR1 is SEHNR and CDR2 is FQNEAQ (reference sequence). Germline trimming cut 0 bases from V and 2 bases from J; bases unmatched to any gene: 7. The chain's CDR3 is CASSLATAGGYQETQYF. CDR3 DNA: TGTGCCAGCAGCTTAGCCACGGCGGGAGGGTATCAAGAGACCCAGTACTTC.

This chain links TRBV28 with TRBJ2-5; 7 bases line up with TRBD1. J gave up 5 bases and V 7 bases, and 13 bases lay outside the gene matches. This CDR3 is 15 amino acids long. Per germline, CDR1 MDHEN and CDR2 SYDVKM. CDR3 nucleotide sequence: TGTGCCAGCACGCCCAGCACTACAGGGGTTGAGACCCAGTACTTC. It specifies CASTPSTTGVETQYF.

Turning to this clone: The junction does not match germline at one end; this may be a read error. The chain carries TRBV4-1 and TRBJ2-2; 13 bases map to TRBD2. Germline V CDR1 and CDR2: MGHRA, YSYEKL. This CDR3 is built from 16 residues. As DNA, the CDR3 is TGCGCCAGCAGCCAAGGCCATTCAGGGACTAGCGGGAAGCTGTTTTTT. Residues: CASSQGHSGTSGKLFF.

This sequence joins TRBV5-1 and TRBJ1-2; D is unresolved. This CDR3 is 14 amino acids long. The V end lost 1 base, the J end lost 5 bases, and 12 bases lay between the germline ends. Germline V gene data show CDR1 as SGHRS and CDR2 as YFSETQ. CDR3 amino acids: CASSLKASGYGYTF. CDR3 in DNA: TGCGCCAGCAGCTTGAAAGCGTCAGGATATGGCTACACCTTC.

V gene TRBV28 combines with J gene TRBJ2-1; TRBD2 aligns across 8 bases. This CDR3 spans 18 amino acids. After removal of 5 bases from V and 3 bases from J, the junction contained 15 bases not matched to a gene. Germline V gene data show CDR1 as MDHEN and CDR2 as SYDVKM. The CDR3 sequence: CASSLPSGLGTFYNEQFF. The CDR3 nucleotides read TGTGCCAGCAGTCTCCCTAGCGGGTTGGGGACCTTCTACAATGAGCAGTTCTTC.

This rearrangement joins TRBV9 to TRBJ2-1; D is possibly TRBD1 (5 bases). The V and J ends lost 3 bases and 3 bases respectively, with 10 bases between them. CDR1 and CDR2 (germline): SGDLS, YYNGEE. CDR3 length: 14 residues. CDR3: CASSAQGNYNEQFF. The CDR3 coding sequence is TGTGCCAGCAGCGCCCAGGGAAACTACAATGAGCAGTTCTTC. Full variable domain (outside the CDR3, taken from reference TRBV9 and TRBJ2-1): DSGVTQTPKHLITATGQRVTLRCSPRSGDLSVYWYQQSLDQGLQFLIQYYNGEERAKGNILERFSAQQFPDLHSELNLSSLELGDSALYFCASSAQGNYNEQFFGPGTRLTVL.

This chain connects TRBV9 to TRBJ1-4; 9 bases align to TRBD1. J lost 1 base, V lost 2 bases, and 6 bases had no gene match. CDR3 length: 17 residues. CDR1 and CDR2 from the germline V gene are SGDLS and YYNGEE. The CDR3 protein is CASSVGDRVGTNEKLFF. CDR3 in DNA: TGTGCCAGCAGCGTGGGGGACAGGGTCGGAACTAATGAAAAACTGTTTTTT.

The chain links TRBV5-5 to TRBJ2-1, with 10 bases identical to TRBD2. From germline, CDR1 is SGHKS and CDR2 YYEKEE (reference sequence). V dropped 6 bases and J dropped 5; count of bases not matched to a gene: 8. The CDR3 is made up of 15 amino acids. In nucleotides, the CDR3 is TGTGCCAGCATCCCGAGCGGGAGGGCCGACAATGAGCAGTTCTTC. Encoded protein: CASIPSGRADNEQFF.

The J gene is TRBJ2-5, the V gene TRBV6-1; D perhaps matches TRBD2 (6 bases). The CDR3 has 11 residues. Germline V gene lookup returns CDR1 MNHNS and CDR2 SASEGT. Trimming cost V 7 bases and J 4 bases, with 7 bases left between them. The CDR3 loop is CASMGGETQYF. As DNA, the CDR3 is TGTGCCAGCATGGGAGGAGAGACCCAGTACTTC.

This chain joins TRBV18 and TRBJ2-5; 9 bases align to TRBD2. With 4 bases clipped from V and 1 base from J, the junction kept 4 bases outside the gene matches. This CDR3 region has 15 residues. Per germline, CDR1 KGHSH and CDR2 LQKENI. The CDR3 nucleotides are TGTGCCAGCTCACGGCTAGCGGGGTCCCAAGAGACCCAGTACTTC. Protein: CASSRLAGSQETQYF.

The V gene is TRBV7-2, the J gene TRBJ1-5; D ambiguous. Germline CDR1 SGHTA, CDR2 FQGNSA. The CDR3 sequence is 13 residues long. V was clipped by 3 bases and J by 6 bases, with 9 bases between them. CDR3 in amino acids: CASSLLPAQPQHF. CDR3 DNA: TGTGCCAGCAGCTTGTTACCCGCTCAGCCCCAGCATTTT.

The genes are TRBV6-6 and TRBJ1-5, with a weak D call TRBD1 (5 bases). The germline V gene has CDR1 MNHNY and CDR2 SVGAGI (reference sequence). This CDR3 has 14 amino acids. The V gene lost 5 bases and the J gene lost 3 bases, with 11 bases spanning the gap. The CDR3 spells CASSGHQINQPQHF. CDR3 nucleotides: TGTGCCAGCAGTGGACACCAAATCAATCAGCCCCAGCATTTT.

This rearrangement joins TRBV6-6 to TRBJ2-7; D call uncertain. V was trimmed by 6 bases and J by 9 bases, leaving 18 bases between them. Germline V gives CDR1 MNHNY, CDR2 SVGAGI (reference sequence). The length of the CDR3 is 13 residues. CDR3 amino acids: CASSPDSVVGQYF. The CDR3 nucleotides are TGTGCCAGCAGCCCCGACTCGGTCGTGGGGCAGTACTTC.

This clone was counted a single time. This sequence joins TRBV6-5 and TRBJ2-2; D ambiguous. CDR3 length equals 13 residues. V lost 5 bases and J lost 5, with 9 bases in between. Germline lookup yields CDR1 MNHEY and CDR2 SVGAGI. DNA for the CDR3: TGTGCCAGCAGTACGGGCAGGACCGGGGAGCTGTTTTTT. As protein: CASSTGRTGELFF.

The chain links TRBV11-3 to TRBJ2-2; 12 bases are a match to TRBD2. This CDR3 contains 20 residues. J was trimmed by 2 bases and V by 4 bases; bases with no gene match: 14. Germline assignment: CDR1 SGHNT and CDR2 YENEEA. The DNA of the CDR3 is TGTGCCAGCAGCTCCGCCCTGAAATTGACTAGCGGGAGCAACACCGGGGAGCTGTTTTTT. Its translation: CASSSALKLTSGSNTGELFF. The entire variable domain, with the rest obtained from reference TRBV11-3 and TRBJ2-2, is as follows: EAGVVQSPRYKIIEKKQPVAFWCNPISGHNTLYWYLQNLGQGPELLIRYENEEAVDDSQLPKDRFSAERLKGVDSTLKIQPAELGDSAVYLCASSSALKLTSGSNTGELFFGEGSRLTVL.

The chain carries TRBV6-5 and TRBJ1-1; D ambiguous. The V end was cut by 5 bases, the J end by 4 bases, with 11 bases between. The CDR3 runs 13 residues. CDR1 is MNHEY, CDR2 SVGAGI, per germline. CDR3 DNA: TGTGCCAGCAGTACCCCACCCCCCACTGAAGCTTTCTTT. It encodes CASSTPPPTEAFF.

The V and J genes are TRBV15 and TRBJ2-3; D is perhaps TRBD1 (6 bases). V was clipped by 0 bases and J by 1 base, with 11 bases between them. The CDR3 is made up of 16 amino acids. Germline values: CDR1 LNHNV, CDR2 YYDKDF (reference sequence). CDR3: CATSRDRGQRTDTQYF. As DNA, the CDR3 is TGTGCCACCAGCAGAGATCGGGGACAACGCACAGATACGCAGTATTTT. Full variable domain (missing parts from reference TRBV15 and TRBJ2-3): DAMVIQNPRYQVTQFGKPVTLSCSQTLNHNVMYWYQQKSSQAPKLLFHYYDKDFNNEADTPDNFQSRRPNTSFCFLDIRSPGLGDTAMYLCATSRDRGQRTDTQYFGPGTRLTVL.

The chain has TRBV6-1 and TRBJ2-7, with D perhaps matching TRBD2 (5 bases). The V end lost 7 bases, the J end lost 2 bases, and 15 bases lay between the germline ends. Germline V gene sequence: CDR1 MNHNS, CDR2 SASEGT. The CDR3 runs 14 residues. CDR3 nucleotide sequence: TGTGCCAGCACCGAAGGCGGGTCGACCTACGAGCAGTACTTC. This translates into CASTEGGSTYEQYF.

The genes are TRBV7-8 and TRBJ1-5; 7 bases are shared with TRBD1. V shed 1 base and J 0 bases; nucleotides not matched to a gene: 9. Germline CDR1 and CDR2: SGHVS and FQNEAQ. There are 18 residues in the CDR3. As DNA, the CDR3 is TGTGCCAGCAGCTTAGAGGGACAGCCTCTGTATAGCAATCAGCCCCAGCATTTT. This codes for CASSLEGQPLYSNQPQHF. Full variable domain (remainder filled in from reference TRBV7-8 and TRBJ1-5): GAGVSQSPRYKVAKRGQDVALRCDPISGHVSLFWYQQALGQGPEFLTYFQNEAQLDKSGLPSDRFFAERPEGSVSTLKIQRTQQEDSAVYLCASSLEGQPLYSNQPQHFGDGTRLSIL.

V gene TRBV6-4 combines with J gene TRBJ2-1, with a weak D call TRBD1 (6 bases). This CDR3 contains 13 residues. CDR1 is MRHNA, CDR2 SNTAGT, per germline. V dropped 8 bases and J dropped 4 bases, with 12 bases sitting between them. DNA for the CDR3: TGTGCCAGCCCTGGACAGACTTACAATGAGCAGTTCTTC. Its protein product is CASPGQTYNEQFF.

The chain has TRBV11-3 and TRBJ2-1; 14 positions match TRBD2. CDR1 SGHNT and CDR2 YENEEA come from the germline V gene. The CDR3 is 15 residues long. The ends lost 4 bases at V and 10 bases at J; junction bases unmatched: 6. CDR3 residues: CASSWGLAGVAEQFF. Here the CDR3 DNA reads TGTGCCAGCAGCTGGGGACTAGCGGGGGTTGCGGAGCAGTTCTTC.